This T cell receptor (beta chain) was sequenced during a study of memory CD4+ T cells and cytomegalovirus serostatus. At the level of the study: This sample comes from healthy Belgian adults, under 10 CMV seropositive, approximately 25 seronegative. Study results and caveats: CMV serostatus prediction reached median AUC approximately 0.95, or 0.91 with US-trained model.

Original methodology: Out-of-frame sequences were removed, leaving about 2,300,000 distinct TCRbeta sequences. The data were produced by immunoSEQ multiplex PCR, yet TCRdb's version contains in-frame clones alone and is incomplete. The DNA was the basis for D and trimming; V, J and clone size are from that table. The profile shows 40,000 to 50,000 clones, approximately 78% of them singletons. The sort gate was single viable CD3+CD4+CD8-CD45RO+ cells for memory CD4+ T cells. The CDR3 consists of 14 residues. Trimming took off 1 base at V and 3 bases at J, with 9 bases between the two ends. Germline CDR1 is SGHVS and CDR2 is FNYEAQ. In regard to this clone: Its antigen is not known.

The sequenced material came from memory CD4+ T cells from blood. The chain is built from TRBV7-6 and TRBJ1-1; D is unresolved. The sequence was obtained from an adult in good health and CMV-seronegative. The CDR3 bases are TGTGCCAGCAGCTTAGGCGCGGGGTACACTGAAGCTTTCTTT. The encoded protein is CASSLGAGYTEAFF. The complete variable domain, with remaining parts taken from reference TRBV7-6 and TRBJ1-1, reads GAGVSQSPRYKVTKRGQDVALRCDPISGHVSLYWYRQALGQGPEFLTYFNYEAQQDKSGLPNDRFSAERPEGSISTLTIQRTEQRDSAMYRCASSLGAGYTEAFFGQGTRLTVV.